This T cell receptor (beta chain) appears in the sequencing data of a study of T cell repertoires in cytomegalovirus infection. The CDR3 length is 15 residues. Germline values: CDR1 MNHEY, CDR2 SVGAGI. Between the trimmed V and J ends, which lost 6 bases and 0 bases, there was a span of 12 bases. TCRdb redid the calling of the reads with MiXCR, one entry per CDR3 protein. The sample holds about 920,000 distinct CDR3 sequences; approximately 30% are singletons and the top ten take over 10%. Notes on the study in general: HLA-C-restricted, CMV-specific TCR beta clonotypes were dominant ex vivo.

As for this clonotype: Its antigen is as yet unknown.

This receptor was taken from a human donor in good health (CMV status not recorded). Some clones in this sample may be carry-over from other donors' samples. Sequenced here: cultured CD8+ T cells from PBMCs, sampled from culture after CMV antigen stimulation. The rearrangement links TRBV6-5 to TRBJ1-3; a weak D match, TRBD1 (5 bases). The CDR3 region is CASSPAGGSGNTIYF. CDR3 DNA: TGTGCCAGCAGCCCCGCCGGGGGCTCTGGAAACACCATATATTTT.